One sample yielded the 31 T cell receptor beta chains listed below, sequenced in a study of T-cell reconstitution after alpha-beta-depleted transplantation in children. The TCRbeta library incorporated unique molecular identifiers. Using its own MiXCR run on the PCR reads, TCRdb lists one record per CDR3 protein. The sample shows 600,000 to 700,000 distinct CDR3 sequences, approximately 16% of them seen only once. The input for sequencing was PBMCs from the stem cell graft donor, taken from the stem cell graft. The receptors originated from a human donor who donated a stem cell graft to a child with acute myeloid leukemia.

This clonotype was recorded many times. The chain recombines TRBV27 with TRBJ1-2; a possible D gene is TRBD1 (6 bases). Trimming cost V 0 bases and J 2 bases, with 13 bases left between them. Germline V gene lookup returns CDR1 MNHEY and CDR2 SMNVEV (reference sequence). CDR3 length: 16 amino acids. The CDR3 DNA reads TGTGCCAGCAGTTTATCAGGTGGCAGGGGAAACTATGGCTACACCTTC. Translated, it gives CASSLSGGRGNYGYTF.

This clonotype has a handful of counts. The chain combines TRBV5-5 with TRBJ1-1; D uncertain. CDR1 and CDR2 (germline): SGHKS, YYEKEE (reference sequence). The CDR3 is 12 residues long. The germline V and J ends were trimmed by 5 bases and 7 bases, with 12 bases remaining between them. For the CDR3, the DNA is TGTGCCAGCAGACGGTCCGACGGTGAAGCTTTCTTT. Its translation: CASRRSDGEAFF.

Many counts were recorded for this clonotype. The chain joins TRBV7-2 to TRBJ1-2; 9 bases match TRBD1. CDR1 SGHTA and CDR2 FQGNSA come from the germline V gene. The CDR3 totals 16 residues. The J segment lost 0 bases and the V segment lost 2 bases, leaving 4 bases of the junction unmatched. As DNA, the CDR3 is TGTGCCAGCAGCTTACCGGGACAGGGACCTAACTATGGCTACACCTTC. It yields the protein CASSLPGQGPNYGYTF.

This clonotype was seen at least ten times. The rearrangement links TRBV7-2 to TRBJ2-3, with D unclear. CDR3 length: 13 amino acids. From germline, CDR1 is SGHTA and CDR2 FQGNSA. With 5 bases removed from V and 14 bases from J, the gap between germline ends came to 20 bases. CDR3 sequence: CASSPANLGRPYF. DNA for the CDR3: TGTGCCAGCAGCCCGGCTAACCTCGGTCGTCCGTATTTT.

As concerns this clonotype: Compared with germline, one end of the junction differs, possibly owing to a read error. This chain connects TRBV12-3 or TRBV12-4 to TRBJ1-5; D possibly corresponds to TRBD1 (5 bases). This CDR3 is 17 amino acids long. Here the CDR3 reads CASSLGTSTSGNQLQHF. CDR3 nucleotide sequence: TGTGCCAGCAGTTTAGGGACAAGCACTTCGGGCAATCAGCTCCAGCATTTT.

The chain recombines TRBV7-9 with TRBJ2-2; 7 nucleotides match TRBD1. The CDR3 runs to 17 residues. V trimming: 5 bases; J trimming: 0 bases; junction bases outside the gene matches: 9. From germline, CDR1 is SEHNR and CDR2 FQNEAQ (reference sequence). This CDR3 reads CASSPIPGQTNTGELFF. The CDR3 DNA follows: TGTGCCAGCAGCCCCATACCGGGACAGACGAACACCGGGGAGCTGTTTTTT. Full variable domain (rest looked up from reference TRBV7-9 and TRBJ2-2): DTGVSQNPRHKITKRGQNVTFRCDPISEHNRLYWYRQTLGQGPEFLTYFQNEAQLEKSRLLSDRFSAERPKGSFSTLEIQRTEQGDSAMYLCASSPIPGQTNTGELFFGEGSRLTVL.

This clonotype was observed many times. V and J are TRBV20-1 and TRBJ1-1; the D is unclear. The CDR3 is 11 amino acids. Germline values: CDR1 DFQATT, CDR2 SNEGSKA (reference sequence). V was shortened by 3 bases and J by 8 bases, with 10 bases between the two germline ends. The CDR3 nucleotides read TGCAGTGCTAGGCCAACTACAGAAGCTTTCTTT. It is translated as CSARPTTEAFF.

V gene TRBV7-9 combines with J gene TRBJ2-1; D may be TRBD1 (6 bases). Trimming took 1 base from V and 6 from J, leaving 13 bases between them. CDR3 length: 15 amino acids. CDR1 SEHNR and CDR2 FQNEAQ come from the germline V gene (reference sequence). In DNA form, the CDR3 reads TGTGCCAGCAGCTTAGTGAAGGGGGTCGGCAATGAGCAGTTCTTC. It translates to CASSLVKGVGNEQFF.

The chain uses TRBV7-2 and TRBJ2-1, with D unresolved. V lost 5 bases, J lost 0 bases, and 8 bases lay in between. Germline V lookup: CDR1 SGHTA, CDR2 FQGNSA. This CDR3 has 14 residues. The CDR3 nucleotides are TGTGCCAGCAGCCGACCATCCTCCTACAATGAGCAGTTCTTC. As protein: CASSRPSSYNEQFF.

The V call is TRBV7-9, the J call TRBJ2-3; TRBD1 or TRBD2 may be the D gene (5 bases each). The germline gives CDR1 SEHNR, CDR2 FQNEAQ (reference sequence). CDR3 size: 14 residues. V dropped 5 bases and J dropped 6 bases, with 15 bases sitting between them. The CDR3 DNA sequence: TGTGCCAGCAGCCCCATGGGGGTAGATGATACGCAGTATTTT. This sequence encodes CASSPMGVDDTQYF.

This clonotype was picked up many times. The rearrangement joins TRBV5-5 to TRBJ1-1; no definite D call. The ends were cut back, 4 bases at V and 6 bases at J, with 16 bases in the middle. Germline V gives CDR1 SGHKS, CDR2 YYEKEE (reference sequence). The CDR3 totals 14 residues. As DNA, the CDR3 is TGTGCCAGCAGCGCAGGCCGAGTGGACCCTGAAGCTTTCTTT. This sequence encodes CASSAGRVDPEAFF. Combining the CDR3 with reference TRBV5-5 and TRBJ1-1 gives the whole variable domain DAGVTQSPTHLIKTRGQQVTLRCSPISGHKSVSWYQQVLGQGPQFIFQYYEKEERGRGNFPDRFSARQFPNYSSELNVNALLLGDSALYLCASSAGRVDPEAFFGQGTRLTVV.

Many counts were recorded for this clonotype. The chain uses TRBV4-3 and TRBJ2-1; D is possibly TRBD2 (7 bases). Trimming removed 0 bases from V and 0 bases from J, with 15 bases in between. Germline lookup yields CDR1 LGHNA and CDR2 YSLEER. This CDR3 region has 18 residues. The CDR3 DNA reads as TGCGCCAGCAGCCAAGACCGCGGGGGCTTTAGCTCCTACAATGAGCAGTTCTTC. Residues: CASSQDRGGFSSYNEQFF.

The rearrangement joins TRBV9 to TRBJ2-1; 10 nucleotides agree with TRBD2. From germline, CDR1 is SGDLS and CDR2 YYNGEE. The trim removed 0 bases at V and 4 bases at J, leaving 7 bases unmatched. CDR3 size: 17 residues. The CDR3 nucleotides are TGTGCCAGCAGCGTAGGTAGCGGGGGGTTCTTTTACAATGAGCAGTTCTTC. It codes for CASSVGSGGFFYNEQFF.

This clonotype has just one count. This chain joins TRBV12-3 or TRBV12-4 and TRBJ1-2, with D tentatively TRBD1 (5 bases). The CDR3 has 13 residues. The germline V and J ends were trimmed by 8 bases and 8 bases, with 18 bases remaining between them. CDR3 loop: CASGGLRGQGYTF. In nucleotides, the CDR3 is TGTGCCAGCGGGGGGTTGCGGGGCCAAGGCTACACCTTC.

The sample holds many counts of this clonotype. DNA for the CDR3: TGCGCCAGCAGCTTGGGACTAGCGACGAACACCGGGGAGCTGTTTTTT. Amino acid sequence: CASSLGLATNTGELFF. The gene calls are TRBV5-1 and TRBJ2-2; 8 bases line up with TRBD2. The V and J ends lost 0 bases and 0 bases, in that order; junction bases with no gene match: 1. This CDR3 region has 16 residues. The germline gives CDR1 SGHRS, CDR2 YFSETQ.

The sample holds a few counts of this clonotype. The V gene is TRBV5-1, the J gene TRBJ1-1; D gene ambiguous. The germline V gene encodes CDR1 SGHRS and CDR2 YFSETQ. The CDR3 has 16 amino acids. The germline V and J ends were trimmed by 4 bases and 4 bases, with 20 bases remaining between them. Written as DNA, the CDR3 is TGCGCCAGCAGCCAAGGGTTGTCATTAGCCCGCACTGAAGCTTTCTTT. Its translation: CASSQGLSLARTEAFF.

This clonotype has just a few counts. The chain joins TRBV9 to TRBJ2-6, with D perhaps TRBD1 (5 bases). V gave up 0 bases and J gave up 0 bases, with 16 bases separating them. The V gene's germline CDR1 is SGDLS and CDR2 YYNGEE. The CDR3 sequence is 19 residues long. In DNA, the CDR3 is TGTGCCAGCAGCGTAGGTGGCGGAAGGGGTCCCTCTGGGGCCAACGTCCTGACTTTC. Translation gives CASSVGGGRGPSGANVLTF.

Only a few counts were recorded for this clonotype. In nucleotides, the CDR3 is TGTGCCAGCAGTCCGACAGGTCCCGACTACAATGAGCAGTTCTTC. It yields the protein CASSPTGPDYNEQFF. J is TRBJ2-1 and V is TRBV27; D is perhaps TRBD1 (6 bases). From germline, CDR1 is MNHEY and CDR2 SMNVEV (reference sequence). CDR3 length: 15 amino acids. Trimming took off 5 bases at V and 3 bases at J, with 14 bases between the two ends.

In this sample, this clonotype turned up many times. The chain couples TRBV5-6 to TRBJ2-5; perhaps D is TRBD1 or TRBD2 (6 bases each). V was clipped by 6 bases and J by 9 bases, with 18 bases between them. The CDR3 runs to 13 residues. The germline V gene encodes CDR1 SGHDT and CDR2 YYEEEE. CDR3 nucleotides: TGTGCCAGCACCTCGGGGGCCCTATCGGCCCAGTACTTC. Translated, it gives CASTSGALSAQYF.

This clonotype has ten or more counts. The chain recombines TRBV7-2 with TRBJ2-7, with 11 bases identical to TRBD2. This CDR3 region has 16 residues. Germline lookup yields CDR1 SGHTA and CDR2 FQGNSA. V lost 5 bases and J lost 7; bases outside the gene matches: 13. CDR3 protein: CASSPGISGGANEQYF. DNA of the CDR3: TGTGCCAGCAGCCCCGGTATTAGCGGGGGGGCCAATGAGCAGTACTTC.

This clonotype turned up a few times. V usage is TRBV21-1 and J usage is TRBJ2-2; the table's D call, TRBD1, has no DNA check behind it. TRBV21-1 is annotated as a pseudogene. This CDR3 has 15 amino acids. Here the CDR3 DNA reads TGTGCCAGCAGCACAATGGGGGGGGGAACCGGGGAGCTGTTTTTT. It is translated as CASSTMGGGTGELFF.

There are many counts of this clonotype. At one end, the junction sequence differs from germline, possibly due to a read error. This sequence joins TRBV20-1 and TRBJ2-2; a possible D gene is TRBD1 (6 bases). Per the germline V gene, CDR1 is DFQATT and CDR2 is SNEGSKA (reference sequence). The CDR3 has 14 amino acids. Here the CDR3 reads CSARPGTNIGELFF. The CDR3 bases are TGCAGTGCTCGCCCCGGGACAAACATCGGGGAGCTGTTTTTT.

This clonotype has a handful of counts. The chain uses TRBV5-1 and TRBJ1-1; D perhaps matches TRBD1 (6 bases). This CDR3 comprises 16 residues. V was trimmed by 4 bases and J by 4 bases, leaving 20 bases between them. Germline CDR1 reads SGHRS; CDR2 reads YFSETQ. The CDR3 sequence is CASSILGDKRGTEAFF. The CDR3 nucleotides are TGCGCCAGCAGCATTCTCGGGGACAAGAGGGGCACTGAAGCTTTCTTT.

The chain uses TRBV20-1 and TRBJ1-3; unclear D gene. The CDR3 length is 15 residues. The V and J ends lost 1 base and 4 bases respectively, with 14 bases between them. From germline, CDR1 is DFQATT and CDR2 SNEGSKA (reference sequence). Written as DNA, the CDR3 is TGCAGTGCTAGAGCTGGGAGTCATGGAGGAAACACCATATATTTT. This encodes CSARAGSHGGNTIYF.

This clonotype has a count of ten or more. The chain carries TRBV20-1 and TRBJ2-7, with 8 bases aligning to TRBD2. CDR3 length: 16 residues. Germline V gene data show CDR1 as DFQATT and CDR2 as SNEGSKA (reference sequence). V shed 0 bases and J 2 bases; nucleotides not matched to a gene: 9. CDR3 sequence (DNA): TGCAGTGCTAGAGATATTGATAGCGGGGCAACCTACGAGCAGTACTTC. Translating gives CSARDIDSGATYEQYF.

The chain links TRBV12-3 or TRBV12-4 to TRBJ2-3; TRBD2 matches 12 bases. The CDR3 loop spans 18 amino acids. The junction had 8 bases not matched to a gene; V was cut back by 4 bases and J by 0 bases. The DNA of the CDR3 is TGTGCCAGCAGTTCACTAGCGGGGGGTCTTTCTAGCACAGATACGCAGTATTTT. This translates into CASSSLAGGLSSTDTQYF.

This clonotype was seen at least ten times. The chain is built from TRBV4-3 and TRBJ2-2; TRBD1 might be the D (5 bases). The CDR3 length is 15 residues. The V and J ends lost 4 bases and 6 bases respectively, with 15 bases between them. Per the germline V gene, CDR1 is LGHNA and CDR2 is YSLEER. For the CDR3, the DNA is TGCGCCAGCAGCCCGGACCAAGGGGTCCCCGGGGAGCTGTTTTTT. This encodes CASSPDQGVPGELFF.

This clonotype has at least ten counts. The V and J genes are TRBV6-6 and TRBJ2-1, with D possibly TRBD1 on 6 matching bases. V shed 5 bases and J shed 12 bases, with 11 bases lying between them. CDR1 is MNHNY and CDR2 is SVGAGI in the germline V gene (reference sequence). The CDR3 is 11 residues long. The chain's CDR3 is CASSNKDRQFF. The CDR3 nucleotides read TGTGCCAGCAGTAATAAGGACAGGCAGTTCTTC.

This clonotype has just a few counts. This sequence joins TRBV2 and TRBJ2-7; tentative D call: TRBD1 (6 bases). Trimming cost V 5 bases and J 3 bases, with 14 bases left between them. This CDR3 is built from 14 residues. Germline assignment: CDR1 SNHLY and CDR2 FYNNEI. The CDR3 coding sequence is TGTGCCAGCAGTACTCAGGGGAAAGGCTACGAGCAGTACGTC. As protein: CASSTQGKGYEQYV.

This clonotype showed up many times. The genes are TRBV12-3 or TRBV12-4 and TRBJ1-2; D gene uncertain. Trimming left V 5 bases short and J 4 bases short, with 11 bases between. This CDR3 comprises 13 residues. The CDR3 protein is CASSPPRSYGYTF. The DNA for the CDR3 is TGTGCCAGCAGTCCGCCGCGCAGCTATGGCTACACCTTC.

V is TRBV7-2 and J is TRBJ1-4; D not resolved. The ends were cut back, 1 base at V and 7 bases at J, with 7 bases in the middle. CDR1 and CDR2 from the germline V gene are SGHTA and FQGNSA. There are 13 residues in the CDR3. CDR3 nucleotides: TGTGCCAGCAGCTTAGAGAGAGGTGAAAAACTGTTTTTT. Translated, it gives CASSLERGEKLFF.